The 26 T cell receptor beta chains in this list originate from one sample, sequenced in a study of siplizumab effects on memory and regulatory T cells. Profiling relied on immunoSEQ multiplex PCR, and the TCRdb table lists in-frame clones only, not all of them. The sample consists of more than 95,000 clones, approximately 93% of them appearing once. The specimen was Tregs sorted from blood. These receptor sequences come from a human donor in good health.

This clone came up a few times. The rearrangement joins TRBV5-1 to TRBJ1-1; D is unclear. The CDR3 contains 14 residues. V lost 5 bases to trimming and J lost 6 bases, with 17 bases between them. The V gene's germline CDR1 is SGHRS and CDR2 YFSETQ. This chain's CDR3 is CASRSRVDMAEAFF. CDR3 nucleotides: TGCGCCAGCAGATCCAGAGTGGATATGGCTGAAGCTTTCTTT.

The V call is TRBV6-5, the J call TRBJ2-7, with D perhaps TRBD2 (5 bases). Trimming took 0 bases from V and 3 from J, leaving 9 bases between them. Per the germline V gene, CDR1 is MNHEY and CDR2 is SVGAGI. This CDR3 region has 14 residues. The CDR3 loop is CASSYSLGDYEQYF. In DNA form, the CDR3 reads TGTGCCAGCAGTTACTCCTTGGGAGACTACGAGCAGTACTTC.

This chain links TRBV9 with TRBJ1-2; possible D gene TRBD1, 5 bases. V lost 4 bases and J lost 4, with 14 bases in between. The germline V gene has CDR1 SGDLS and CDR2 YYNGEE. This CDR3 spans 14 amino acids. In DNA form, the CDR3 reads TGTGCCAGCAGCCCCCAGTCTGGGGGCTATGGCTACACCTTC. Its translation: CASSPQSGGYGYTF.

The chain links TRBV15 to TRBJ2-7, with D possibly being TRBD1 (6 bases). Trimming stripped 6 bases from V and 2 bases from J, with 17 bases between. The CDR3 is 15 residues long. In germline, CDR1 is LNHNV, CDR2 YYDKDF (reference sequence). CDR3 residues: CATSKTGRRTYEQYF. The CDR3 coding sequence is TGTGCCACCAGTAAGACAGGACGCCGGACCTACGAGCAGTACTTC.

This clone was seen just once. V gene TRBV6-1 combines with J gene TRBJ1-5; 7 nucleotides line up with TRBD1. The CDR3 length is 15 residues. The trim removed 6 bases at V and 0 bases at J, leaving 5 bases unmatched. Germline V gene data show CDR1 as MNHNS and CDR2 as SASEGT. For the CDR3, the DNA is TGTGCCAGCAGCACTGGACAGGTTAGCAATCAGCCCCAGCATTTT. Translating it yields CASSTGQVSNQPQHF.

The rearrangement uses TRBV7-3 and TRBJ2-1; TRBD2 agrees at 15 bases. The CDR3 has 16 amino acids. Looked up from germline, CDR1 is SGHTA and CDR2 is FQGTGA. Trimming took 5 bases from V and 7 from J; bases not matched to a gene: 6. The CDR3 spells CASSRTGTSGRNEQFF. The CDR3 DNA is TGTGCCAGCAGCCGTACCGGGACTAGCGGGAGGAATGAGCAGTTCTTC.

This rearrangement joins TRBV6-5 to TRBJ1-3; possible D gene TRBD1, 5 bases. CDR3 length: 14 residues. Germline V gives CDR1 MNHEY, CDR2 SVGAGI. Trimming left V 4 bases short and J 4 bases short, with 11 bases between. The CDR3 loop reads CASSFRGKGNTIYF. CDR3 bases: TGTGCCAGCAGTTTTCGGGGGAAAGGAAACACCATATATTTT.

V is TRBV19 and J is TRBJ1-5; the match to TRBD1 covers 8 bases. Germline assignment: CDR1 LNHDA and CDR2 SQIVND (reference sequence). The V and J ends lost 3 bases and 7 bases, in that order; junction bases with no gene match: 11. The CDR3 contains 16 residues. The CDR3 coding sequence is TGTGCCAGTAGTATTGCCGGCAGGGGGCCCCCCCAGCCCCAGCATTTT. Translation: CASSIAGRGPPQPQHF.

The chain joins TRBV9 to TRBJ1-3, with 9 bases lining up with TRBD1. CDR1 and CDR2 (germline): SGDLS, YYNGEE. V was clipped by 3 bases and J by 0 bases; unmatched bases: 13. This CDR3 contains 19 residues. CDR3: CASSGLPGTGSPSGNTIYF. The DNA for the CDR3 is TGTGCCAGCAGCGGACTACCGGGGACAGGGTCCCCCTCTGGAAACACCATATATTTT.

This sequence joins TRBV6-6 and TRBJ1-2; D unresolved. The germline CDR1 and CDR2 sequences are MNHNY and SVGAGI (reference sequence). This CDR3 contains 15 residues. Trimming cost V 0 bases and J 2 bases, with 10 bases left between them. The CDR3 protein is CASSYSNWANYGYTF. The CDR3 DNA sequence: TGTGCCAGCAGTTACTCGAATTGGGCGAACTATGGCTACACCTTC.

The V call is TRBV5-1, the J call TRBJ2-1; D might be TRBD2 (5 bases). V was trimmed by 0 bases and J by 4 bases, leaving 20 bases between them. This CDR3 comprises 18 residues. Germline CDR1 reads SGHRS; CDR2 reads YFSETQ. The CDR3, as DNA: TGCGCCAGCAGCTTGGACCGACCGGGATATCGAATTTACAATGAGCAGTTCTTC. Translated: CASSLDRPGYRIYNEQFF.

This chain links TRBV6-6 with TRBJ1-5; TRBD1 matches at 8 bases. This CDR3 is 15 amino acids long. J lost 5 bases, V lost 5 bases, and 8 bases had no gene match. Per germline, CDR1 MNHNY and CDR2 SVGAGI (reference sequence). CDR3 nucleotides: TGTGCCAGCAGTCAGACAGGGGTCGGCGATCAGCCCCAGCATTTT. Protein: CASSQTGVGDQPQHF.

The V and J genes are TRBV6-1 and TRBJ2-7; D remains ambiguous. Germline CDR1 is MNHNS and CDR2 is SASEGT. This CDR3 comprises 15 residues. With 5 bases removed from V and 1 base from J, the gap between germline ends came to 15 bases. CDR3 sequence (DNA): TGTGCCAGCAGTAGTGGCTCCCCCTTATCCTACGAGCAGTACTTC. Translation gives CASSSGSPLSYEQYF.

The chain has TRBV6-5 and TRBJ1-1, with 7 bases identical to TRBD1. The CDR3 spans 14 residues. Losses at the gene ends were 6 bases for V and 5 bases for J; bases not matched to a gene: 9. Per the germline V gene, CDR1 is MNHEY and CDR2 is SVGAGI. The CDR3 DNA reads TGTGCCAGCAGCCGGGGACAGCCCGGGACTGAAGCTTTCTTT. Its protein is CASSRGQPGTEAFF.

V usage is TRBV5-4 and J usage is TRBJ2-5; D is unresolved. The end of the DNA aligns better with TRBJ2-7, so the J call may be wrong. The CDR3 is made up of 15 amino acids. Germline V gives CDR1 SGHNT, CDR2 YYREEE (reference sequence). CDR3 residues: CASSFPGRTANEQYF. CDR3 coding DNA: TGTGCCAGCAGCTTCCCGGGCCGCACGGCGAACGAGCAGTACTTC.

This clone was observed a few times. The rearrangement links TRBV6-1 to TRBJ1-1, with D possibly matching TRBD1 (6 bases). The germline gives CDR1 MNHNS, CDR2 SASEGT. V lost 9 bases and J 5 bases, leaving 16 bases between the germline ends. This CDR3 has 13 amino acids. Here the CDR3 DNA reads TGTGCCAGTCAGACAGGCCGGCGGACTGAAGCTTTCTTT. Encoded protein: CASQTGRRTEAFF.

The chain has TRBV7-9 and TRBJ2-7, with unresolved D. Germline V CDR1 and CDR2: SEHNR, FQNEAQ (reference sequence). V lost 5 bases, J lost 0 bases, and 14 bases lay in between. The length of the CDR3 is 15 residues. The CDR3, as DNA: TGTGCCAGCAGCCCACGACTTGGGGTCTCCTACGAGCAGTACTTC. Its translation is CASSPRLGVSYEQYF.

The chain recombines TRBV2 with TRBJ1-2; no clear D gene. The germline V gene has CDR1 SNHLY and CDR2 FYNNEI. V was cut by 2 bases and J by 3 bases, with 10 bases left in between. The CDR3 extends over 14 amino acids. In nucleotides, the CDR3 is TGTGCCAGCAGTGAATTGACGGACTACTATGGCTACACCTTC. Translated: CASSELTDYYGYTF.

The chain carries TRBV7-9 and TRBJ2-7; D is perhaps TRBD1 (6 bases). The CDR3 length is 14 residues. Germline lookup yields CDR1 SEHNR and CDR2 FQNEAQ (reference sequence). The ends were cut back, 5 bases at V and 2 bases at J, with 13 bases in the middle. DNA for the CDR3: TGTGCCAGCAGCGTATACAGGGAACCCTACGAGCAGTACTTC. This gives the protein CASSVYREPYEQYF. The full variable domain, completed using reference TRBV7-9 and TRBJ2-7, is DTGVSQNPRHKITKRGQNVTFRCDPISEHNRLYWYRQTLGQGPEFLTYFQNEAQLEKSRLLSDRFSAERPKGSFSTLEIQRTEQGDSAMYLCASSVYREPYEQYFGPGTRLTVT.

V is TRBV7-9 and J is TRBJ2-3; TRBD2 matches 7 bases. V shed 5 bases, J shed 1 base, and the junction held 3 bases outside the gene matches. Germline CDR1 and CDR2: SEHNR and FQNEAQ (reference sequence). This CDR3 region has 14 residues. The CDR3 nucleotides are TGTGCCAGCAGCCCCAGCGGGGGCACAGATACGCAGTATTTT. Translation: CASSPSGGTDTQYF.

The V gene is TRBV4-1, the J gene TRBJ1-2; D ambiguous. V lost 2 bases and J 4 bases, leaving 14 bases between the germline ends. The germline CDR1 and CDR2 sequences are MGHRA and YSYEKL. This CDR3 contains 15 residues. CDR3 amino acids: CASSQYSALLYGYTF. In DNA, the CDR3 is TGCGCCAGCAGCCAATACTCCGCCCTCCTCTATGGCTACACCTTC.

DNA of the CDR3: TGTGCCAGCAGACAGGGAAGGTTGGTCAATGAGCAGTTCTTC. Amino acids: CASRQGRLVNEQFF. The V call is TRBV27, the J call TRBJ2-1; possible D gene TRBD1, 6 bases. CDR1 is MNHEY, CDR2 SMNVEV, per germline (reference sequence). Trimming removed 6 bases at V and 6 bases at J, with 15 bases between. CDR3 length: 14 residues.

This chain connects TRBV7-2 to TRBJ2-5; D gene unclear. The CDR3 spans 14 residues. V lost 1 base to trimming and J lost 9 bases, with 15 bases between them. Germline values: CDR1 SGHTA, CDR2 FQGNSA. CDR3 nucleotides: TGTGCCAGCAGCTTAGATTTCTCCTCTAGGGCCCAGTACTTC. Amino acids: CASSLDFSSRAQYF. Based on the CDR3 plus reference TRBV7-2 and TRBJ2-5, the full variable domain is GAGVSQSPSNKVTEKGKDVELRCDPISGHTALYWYRQSLGQGLEFLIYFQGNSAPDKSGLPSDRFSAERTGGSVSTLTIQRTQQEDSAVYLCASSLDFSSRAQYFGPGTRLLVL.

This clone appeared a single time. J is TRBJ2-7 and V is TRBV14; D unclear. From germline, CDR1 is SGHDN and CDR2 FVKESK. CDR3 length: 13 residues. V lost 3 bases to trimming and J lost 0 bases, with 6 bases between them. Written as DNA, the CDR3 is TGTGCCAGCAGCCAGTCGGCCTCCTACGAGCAGTACTTC. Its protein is CASSQSASYEQYF.

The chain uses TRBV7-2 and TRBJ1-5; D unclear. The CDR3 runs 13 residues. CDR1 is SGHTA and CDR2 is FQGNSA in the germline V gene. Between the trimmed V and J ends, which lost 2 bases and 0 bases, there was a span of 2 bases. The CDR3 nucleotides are TGTGCCAGCAGCTTAACTAGCAATCAGCCCCAGCATTTT. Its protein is CASSLTSNQPQHF.

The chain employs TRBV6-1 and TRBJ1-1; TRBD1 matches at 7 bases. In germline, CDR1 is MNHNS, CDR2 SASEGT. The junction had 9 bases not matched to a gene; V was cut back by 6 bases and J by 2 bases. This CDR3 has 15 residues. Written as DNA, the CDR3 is TGTGCCAGCAGGCAACCCGGGACAGCCAACACTGAAGCTTTCTTT. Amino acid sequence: CASRQPGTANTEAFF.